This T cell receptor beta chain was identified in a study of CD8 T cells in ankylosing spondylitis. Study-level results: In reactive arthritis synovial fluid and blood, some motif variants had been reported before. The clones that were linked to disease were reported to be significantly enriched in matched synovial fluid samples from ankylosing spondylitis patients. Ankylosing spondylitis blood appeared to carry a characteristic TCR beta motif of roughly eight highly homologous variants.

Libraries for TCR beta were made by quantitative 5'-RACE with molecular barcodes. TCRdb processed the 5' RACE reads anew with MiXCR; each CDR3 protein has one entry. The table records 750,000 to 850,000 distinct CDR3 sequences, roughly 12% of them present only once. This clonotype was seen many times. Its antigen is not identified. Trimming removed 4 bases at V and 0 bases at J, with 10 bases between. The CDR3 covers 13 residues. The germline CDR1 and CDR2 sequences are SQVTM and ANQGSEA. This chain connects TRBV29-1 to TRBJ2-7; D is ambiguous. The receptor was isolated from a male donor with ankylosing spondylitis. The sequencing sample was made of blood, either unsorted or a sorted T cell fraction (not recorded which). CDR3 region: CSVVASSSYEQYF. In nucleotides, the CDR3 is TGCAGCGTTGTTGCCTCCAGCTCCTACGAGCAGTACTTC.